This is a list of T cell receptor beta chains from one sample in a study of T cell repertoires in cytomegalovirus infection. No antigen has been assigned to these receptors. TCRdb re-derived calls from the reads in MiXCR, one entry per CDR3 protein. This table has 300,000 to 400,000 distinct CDR3 sequences, around a quarter appearing once. Sequences were derived from cultured PBMCs, sampled from culture after CMV antigen stimulation. These receptors all come from a human donor in good health (CMV status not recorded). Some clones in this sample may be carry-over from other donors' samples. CDR3s include the opening cysteine and the closing phenylalanine or tryptophan. The D gene is left open where the match is weak. A row's size may be missing; if present it is once, few, many or a size class.

len,j_gene,abundance,v_gene,d_gene,CDR3nt,CDR3aa
13,TRBJ2-7,few,TRBV24-1,TRBD2,TGTGCCACCAGTGCGGGGGGGTTCTACGAGCAGTACTTC,CATSAGGFYEQYF
17,TRBJ2-3,many,TRBV7-6,TRBD2,TGTGCCAGCAGGCCCAACTCAGGAGCGGGAGGCACAGATACGCAGTATTTT,CASRPNSGAGGTDTQYF
14,TRBJ2-1,many,TRBV7-2,NA,TGTGCCAGCAGCTTGGGTTTTCGCTACAATGAGCAGTTCTTC,CASSLGFRYNEQFF
16,TRBJ2-7,once,TRBV11-2,TRBD2,TGTGCCAGCAGGCCGGTCGGAACTAGCGGGGCCTACGAGCAGTACTTC,CASRPVGTSGAYEQYF
14,TRBJ2-1,many,TRBV7-8,NA,TGTGCCAGCAGCAACCGGGGCTGGGGCAATGAGCAGTTCTTC,CASSNRGWGNEQFF
14,TRBJ1-1,many,TRBV7-2,TRBD1,TGTGCCAGCAGCCCTTGGACAGGGGAAGGAGAAGCTTTCTTT,CASSPWTGEGEAFF
12,TRBJ1-2,few,TRBV20-1,NA,TGCAGTGCAGGACCCGCGAACTATGGCTACACCTTC,CSAGPANYGYTF
13,TRBJ1-6,once,TRBV9,NA,TGTGCCAGCAGCGGGGAAAATAATTCACCCCTCCACTTT,CASSGENNSPLHF
16,TRBJ1-5,NA,TRBV2,NA,TGTGCCAGCAGTGAGGGGGGGCGCCGACGGTATCAGCCCCAGCATTTT,CASSEGGRRRYQPQHF
13,TRBJ1-2,NA,TRBV11-2,TRBD1,TGTGCCAGCAGCCCGGACAGGGTCGCTGGCTACACCTTC,CASSPDRVAGYTF
18,TRBJ1-3,many,TRBV7-8,TRBD1,TGTGCCAGCAGCCCCCGGGGACAGGTCCTGAGCTCTGGAAACACCATATATTTT,CASSPRGQVLSSGNTIYF
17,TRBJ1-2,NA,TRBV6-1,NA,TGTGCCAGCAGTCCGGAGTCCCGGGGAATTGTTGTGTATGGCTACACCTTC,CASSPESRGIVVYGYTF
12,TRBJ2-1,NA,TRBV29-1,NA,TGCAGCGTTGTCGAACGAATCGATGAGCAGTTCTTC,CSVVERIDEQFF